A selection of T cell receptor beta chains follows, all from one sample in a study of T cell responses to AZD1222 COVID-19 vaccine. The data were produced by immunoSEQ multiplex PCR, yet TCRdb's version contains in-frame clones alone and is incomplete. Of under 95,000 clones listed, 75% to 90% were seen once; the top ten hold approximately 1.3%. The material sequenced was peripheral blood, taken 28 days after the second AZD1222 dose. Receptor source: an adult who received the AZD1222 COVID-19 vaccine. The CDR3 runs from the conserved cysteine through the conserved F or W. D genes are given only for firm matches. Size tells how often a clone was seen (once, few, many) or the class of an expanded clone, and some rows leave it out.

CDR3 protein: CASSQGVGGEKLFF
CDR3 DNA: TGCGCCAGCAGCCAAGGAGTCGGGGGTGAAAAACTGTTTTTT
J gene: TRBJ1-4
clone size: NA
V gene: TRBV4-1
D gene: NA

CDR3 protein: CASIKGLATNEKLFF
CDR3 DNA: TGTGCCAGCATCAAAGGGCTTGCAACTAATGAAAAACTGTTTTTT
J gene: TRBJ1-4
clone size: NA
V gene: TRBV2
D gene: NA

CDR3 protein: CASSLLFGLGGSGEKLFF
CDR3 DNA: TGTGCCAGCAGCTTACTTTTTGGATTAGGGGGCTCAGGTGAAAAACTGTTTTTT
J gene: TRBJ1-4
clone size: few
V gene: TRBV7-9
D gene: TRBD1

CDR3 protein: CASSPQTVLYEQYF
CDR3 DNA: TGTGCCAGCTCACCTCAGACAGTTCTTTACGAGCAGTACTTC
J gene: TRBJ2-7
clone size: NA
V gene: TRBV18
D gene: NA

CDR3 protein: CASSEDRAGNQPQHF
CDR3 DNA: TGTGCCAGCAGTGAAGACAGGGCAGGCAATCAGCCCCAGCATTTT
J gene: TRBJ1-5
clone size: once
V gene: TRBV2
D gene: NA

CDR3 protein: CASSSTGRGSNQPQHF
CDR3 DNA: TGTGCCAGCAGTTCGACAGGGCGAGGGAGCAATCAGCCCCAGCATTTT
J gene: TRBJ1-5
clone size: NA
V gene: TRBV28
D gene: TRBD1

CDR3 protein: CASSPRSEGLYEQYF
CDR3 DNA: TGCGCCAGCAGCCCCAGAAGTGAGGGCCTCTACGAGCAGTACTTC
J gene: TRBJ2-7
clone size: few
V gene: TRBV5-1
D gene: NA

CDR3 protein: CASSATGTLKNTGELFF
CDR3 DNA: TGTGCCAGCAGCGCAACCGGGACACTCAAGAACACCGGGGAGCTGTTTTTT
J gene: TRBJ2-2
clone size: NA
V gene: TRBV7-2
D gene: NA

CDR3 protein: CASSYGRLNTEAFF
CDR3 DNA: TGTGCCAGCAGTTACGGAAGACTGAACACTGAAGCTTTCTTT
J gene: TRBJ1-1
clone size: few
V gene: TRBV6-2/TRBV6-3
D gene: NA

CDR3 protein: CASSDGTIHEQYF
CDR3 DNA: TGTGCCAGCAGCGACGGGACAATCCACGAGCAGTACTTC
J gene: TRBJ2-7
clone size: NA
V gene: TRBV13
D gene: NA

CDR3 protein: CASSQEGDYGYTF
CDR3 DNA: TGTGCCAGCAGCCAAGAAGGGGACTATGGCTACACCTTC
J gene: TRBJ1-2
clone size: NA
V gene: TRBV3-1/TRBV3-2
D gene: NA

CDR3 protein: CASSVNTGGRGSPLHF
CDR3 DNA: TGTGCCAGCAGCGTAAACACCGGGGGGAGGGGTTCACCCCTCCACTTT
J gene: TRBJ1-6
clone size: NA
V gene: TRBV2
D gene: NA

CDR3 protein: CASSLAVSRDGYTF
CDR3 DNA: TGCGCCAGCAGCTTGGCGGTCTCTAGGGATGGCTACACCTTC
J gene: TRBJ1-2
clone size: once
V gene: TRBV5-1
D gene: NA

CDR3 protein: CASSSFEGKGYTF
CDR3 DNA: TGCGCCAGCAGCTCCTTTGAAGGGAAAGGCTACACCTTC
J gene: TRBJ1-2
clone size: NA
V gene: TRBV5-1
D gene: NA

CDR3 protein: CASKFGGHYGYTF
CDR3 DNA: TGTGCCAGCAAGTTCGGGGGGCACTATGGCTACACCTTC
J gene: TRBJ1-2
clone size: NA
V gene: TRBV27
D gene: NA

CDR3 protein: CASSQQRWGTDTQYF
CDR3 DNA: TGCGCCAGCAGCCAACAGAGGTGGGGCACAGATACGCAGTATTTT
J gene: TRBJ2-3
clone size: NA
V gene: TRBV4-1
D gene: NA

CDR3 protein: CASSDPQGTHVNTIYF
CDR3 DNA: TGTGCCAGCAGCGACCCACAGGGAACCCATGTGAACACCATATATTTT
J gene: TRBJ1-3
clone size: NA
V gene: TRBV9
D gene: NA

CDR3 protein: CATQAGLVNTEAFF
CDR3 DNA: TGTGCCACCCAGGCGGGACTGGTGAACACTGAAGCTTTCTTT
J gene: TRBJ1-1
clone size: NA
V gene: TRBV4-2
D gene: NA

CDR3 protein: CASSPVSGTGHQGPYEQYF
CDR3 DNA: TGTGCCAGCAGTCCCGTATCCGGGACAGGCCACCAAGGGCCCTACGAGCAGTACTTC
J gene: TRBJ2-7
clone size: NA
V gene: TRBV27
D gene: TRBD1

CDR3 protein: CASSLGTSRQETQYF
CDR3 DNA: TGTGCCAGCAGTCTAGGGACATCGAGACAAGAGACCCAGTACTTC
J gene: TRBJ2-5
clone size: NA
V gene: TRBV27
D gene: NA

CDR3 protein: CASSVGGVGNTIYF
CDR3 DNA: TGTGCCAGCAGCGTAGGAGGGGTCGGAAACACCATATATTTT
J gene: TRBJ1-3
clone size: NA
V gene: TRBV9
D gene: NA

CDR3 protein: CASSKGEPYEQYF
CDR3 DNA: TGTGCCAGCAGCAAAGGGGAACCCTACGAGCAGTACTTC
J gene: TRBJ2-7
clone size: NA
V gene: TRBV25-1
D gene: NA

CDR3 protein: CATPQGSPLHF
CDR3 DNA: TGTGCCACTCCACAGGGCTCACCCCTCCACTTT
J gene: TRBJ1-6
clone size: NA
V gene: TRBV24-1
D gene: NA

CDR3 protein: CASNGVGNTIYF
CDR3 DNA: TGTGCCAGCAACGGGGTTGGAAACACCATATATTTT
J gene: TRBJ1-3
clone size: NA
V gene: TRBV2
D gene: NA

CDR3 protein: CASSNRQYSPLHF
CDR3 DNA: TGCGCCAGCAGCAACAGACAGTATTCACCCCTCCACTTT
J gene: TRBJ1-6
clone size: NA
V gene: TRBV4-3
D gene: NA

CDR3 protein: CASSYVPGQGLVSGNTIYF
CDR3 DNA: TGTGCCAGCAGTTACGTCCCGGGACAGGGTTTAGTCTCTGGAAACACCATATATTTT
J gene: TRBJ1-3
clone size: NA
V gene: TRBV9
D gene: TRBD1

CDR3 protein: CASSLERGILNNEQFF
CDR3 DNA: TGTGCCAGCAGCCTCGAAAGAGGTATACTAAACAATGAGCAGTTCTTC
J gene: TRBJ2-1
clone size: NA
V gene: TRBV5-6
D gene: NA

CDR3 protein: CASGQGQALGDQPQHF
CDR3 DNA: TGTGCCAGCGGCCAGGGACAGGCTCTCGGGGATCAGCCCCAGCATTTT
J gene: TRBJ1-5
clone size: NA
V gene: TRBV6-2/TRBV6-3
D gene: TRBD1

CDR3 protein: CASSIRGTEAFF
CDR3 DNA: TGTGCCAGTAGTATTAGGGGGACTGAAGCTTTCTTT
J gene: TRBJ1-1
clone size: NA
V gene: TRBV19
D gene: NA

CDR3 protein: CASSQSAGQPQHF
CDR3 DNA: TGTGCCAGCAGCCAATCGGCGGGTCAGCCCCAGCATTTT
J gene: TRBJ1-5
clone size: NA
V gene: TRBV16
D gene: NA

CDR3 protein: CASSSPDRVANYGYTF
CDR3 DNA: TGTGCCAGCAGCTCCCCGGACAGGGTAGCAAACTATGGCTACACCTTC
J gene: TRBJ1-2
clone size: NA
V gene: TRBV13
D gene: TRBD1

CDR3 protein: CASSQDSQVAYNEQFF
CDR3 DNA: TGCGCCAGCAGCCAAGATTCCCAGGTAGCCTACAATGAGCAGTTCTTC
J gene: TRBJ2-1
clone size: NA
V gene: TRBV4-3
D gene: NA

CDR3 protein: CAWSVDTDYEQYF
CDR3 DNA: TGTGCCTGGAGTGTGGACACTGACTACGAGCAGTACTTC
J gene: TRBJ2-7
clone size: NA
V gene: TRBV30
D gene: NA

CDR3 protein: CASGGDREGDQPQHF
CDR3 DNA: TGTGCTAGTGGCGGTGACAGGGAGGGAGATCAGCCCCAGCATTTT
J gene: TRBJ1-5
clone size: NA
V gene: TRBV12-5
D gene: TRBD1

CDR3 protein: CSVDSGQGADEQYF
CDR3 DNA: TGCAGCGTGGATTCTGGACAGGGGGCGGACGAGCAGTACTTC
J gene: TRBJ2-7
clone size: NA
V gene: TRBV29-1
D gene: TRBD1

CDR3 protein: CASSERGAEVNSPLHF
CDR3 DNA: TGTGCCAGCAGTGAACGGGGGGCCGAGGTTAATTCACCCCTCCACTTT
J gene: TRBJ1-6
clone size: few
V gene: TRBV2
D gene: NA

CDR3 protein: CASRTGQMYGYTF
CDR3 DNA: TGTGCCAGCAGGACGGGACAGATGTATGGCTACACCTTC
J gene: TRBJ1-2
clone size: NA
V gene: TRBV28
D gene: TRBD1

CDR3 protein: CASSQTLTRGNQPQHF
CDR3 DNA: TGCGCCAGCAGCCAAACGTTAACAAGGGGCAATCAGCCCCAGCATTTT
J gene: TRBJ1-5
clone size: NA
V gene: TRBV4-1
D gene: NA

CDR3 protein: CAISEGLAGVEFF
CDR3 DNA: TGTGCCATCAGTGAGGGACTAGCGGGGGTTGAGTTCTTC
J gene: TRBJ2-1
clone size: NA
V gene: TRBV10-3
D gene: TRBD2

CDR3 protein: CATLGTGTSTYEQYF
CDR3 DNA: TGTGCCACCCTGGGGACCGGGACTAGTACCTACGAGCAGTACTTC
J gene: TRBJ2-7
clone size: NA
V gene: TRBV28
D gene: TRBD2

CDR3 protein: CASSQVQGGSTEAFF
CDR3 DNA: TGCGCCAGCAGCCAAGTGCAGGGGGGATCGACTGAAGCTTTCTTT
J gene: TRBJ1-1
clone size: few
V gene: TRBV4-3
D gene: TRBD1

CDR3 protein: CASSLGFNSNQPQHF
CDR3 DNA: TGCGCCAGCAGCTTGGGCTTTAATAGCAATCAGCCCCAGCATTTT
J gene: TRBJ1-5
clone size: NA
V gene: TRBV5-1
D gene: NA

CDR3 protein: CASSSGLAVDTQYF
CDR3 DNA: TGTGCCAGCAGCTCCGGACTAGCAGTAGATACGCAGTATTTT
J gene: TRBJ2-3
clone size: NA
V gene: TRBV7-2
D gene: TRBD2

CDR3 protein: CASSYGGRGGNTIYF
CDR3 DNA: TGTGCCAGCAGTTACGGGGGAAGGGGTGGAAACACCATATATTTT
J gene: TRBJ1-3
clone size: NA
V gene: TRBV6-5
D gene: NA

CDR3 protein: CASSQRRGPSYEQYF
CDR3 DNA: TGTGCCAGCAGCCAGCGGCGGGGCCCGTCCTACGAGCAGTACTTC
J gene: TRBJ2-7
clone size: NA
V gene: TRBV3-1/TRBV3-2
D gene: NA

CDR3 protein: CSVWDGGDYGYTF
CDR3 DNA: TGCAGCGTTTGGGACGGGGGGGACTATGGCTACACCTTC
J gene: TRBJ1-2
clone size: NA
V gene: TRBV29-1
D gene: NA

CDR3 protein: CASNDRWVSTEAFF
CDR3 DNA: TGTGCCAGCAACGACAGATGGGTAAGCACTGAAGCTTTCTTT
J gene: TRBJ1-1
clone size: few
V gene: TRBV6-5
D gene: NA

CDR3 protein: CASISGGAGEQYF
CDR3 DNA: TGTGCCAGCATAAGCGGGGGGGCGGGAGAGCAGTACTTC
J gene: TRBJ2-7
clone size: NA
V gene: TRBV28
D gene: TRBD2

CDR3 protein: CASSQYNEQFF
CDR3 DNA: TGTGCCAGCAGCCAATACAATGAGCAGTTCTTC
J gene: TRBJ2-1
clone size: few
V gene: TRBV9
D gene: NA

CDR3 protein: CASSPGWDLTYEQYF
CDR3 DNA: TGTGCCAGCAGCCCCGGCTGGGACTTAACCTACGAGCAGTACTTC
J gene: TRBJ2-7
clone size: NA
V gene: TRBV5-4
D gene: NA

CDR3 protein: CASNIETDRNYGYTF
CDR3 DNA: TGTGCCAGTAATATTGAGACAGACCGTAACTATGGCTACACCTTC
J gene: TRBJ1-2
clone size: NA
V gene: TRBV19
D gene: NA

CDR3 protein: CASSLRIDGGYTF
CDR3 DNA: TGCGCCAGCAGCTTGCGGATAGACGGTGGCTACACCTTC
J gene: TRBJ1-2
clone size: NA
V gene: TRBV5-1
D gene: NA

CDR3 protein: CASAAKNIQYF
CDR3 DNA: TGTGCCAGCGCGGCCAAAAACATTCAGTACTTC
J gene: TRBJ2-4
clone size: NA
V gene: TRBV2
D gene: NA

CDR3 protein: CASGPGSGQARYTF
CDR3 DNA: TGTGCCAGCGGCCCAGGGTCGGGACAGGCTCGCTACACCTTC
J gene: TRBJ1-2
clone size: NA
V gene: TRBV27
D gene: TRBD1

CDR3 protein: CAWSWGTSNQPQHF
CDR3 DNA: TGTGCCTGGAGTTGGGGTACTAGCAATCAGCCCCAGCATTTT
J gene: TRBJ1-5
clone size: NA
V gene: TRBV30
D gene: NA

CDR3 protein: CASSVNSGGETQYF
CDR3 DNA: TGCGCCAGCAGCGTAAATAGCGGGGGGGAGACCCAGTACTTC
J gene: TRBJ2-5
clone size: NA
V gene: TRBV5-1
D gene: TRBD2

CDR3 protein: CASRALGLAYNIETQYF
CDR3 DNA: TGCGCCAGCAGGGCACTCGGACTAGCGTACAATATAGAGACCCAGTACTTC
J gene: TRBJ2-5
clone size: NA
V gene: TRBV4-1
D gene: TRBD2